This T cell receptor (beta chain) is from a study of T cell responses to AZD1222 COVID-19 vaccine. Whole-study findings and limits: Epitopes outside B.1.351 and B.1.1.7 mutated regions reportedly drew nearly half of spike TCRs. Repertoires were sampled only after the peak T cell response. At 160-218 and 743-854, vaccine-associated CD4 TCRs were dominant, and they spanned spike. Females made up more of the donors, who were largely white British, and clonal diversity may have come out too low.

A word on this clone: Its antigen is unidentified.

Profiled with immunoSEQ multiplex PCR; TCRdb holds only in-frame clones, not every one. The profile shows 100,000 to 120,000 clones, approximately 88% of them singletons. The clonotype was recovered from an adult in good health. The material sequenced was peripheral blood, taken on day 0 of AZD1222 vaccination.

The CDR3 region is CASGTYEQYF. The DNA of the CDR3 is TGTGCCAGCGGGACCTACGAGCAGTACTTC. V gene TRBV28 combines with J gene TRBJ2-7; D gene uncertain. This CDR3 is built from 10 residues. The ends were cut back, 8 bases at V and 2 bases at J, with 4 bases in the middle. Germline CDR1 is MDHEN and CDR2 is SYDVKM.